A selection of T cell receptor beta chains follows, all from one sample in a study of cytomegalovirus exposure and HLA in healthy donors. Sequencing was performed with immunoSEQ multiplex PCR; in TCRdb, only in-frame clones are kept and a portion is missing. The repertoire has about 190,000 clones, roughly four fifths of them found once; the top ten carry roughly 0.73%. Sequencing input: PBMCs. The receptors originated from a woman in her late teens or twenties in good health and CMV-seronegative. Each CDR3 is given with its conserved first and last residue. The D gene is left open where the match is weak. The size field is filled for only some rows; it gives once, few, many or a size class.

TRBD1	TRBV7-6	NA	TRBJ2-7	TGTGCCAGCAGCTTAGGGGACAGGCGTCAGTACTTC	CASSLGDRRQYF
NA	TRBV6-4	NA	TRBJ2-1	TGTGCCAGCAGTCCCTTTATCGGGGGGCCCGACTACAATGAGCAGTTCTTC	CASSPFIGGPDYNEQFF
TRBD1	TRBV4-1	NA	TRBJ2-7	TGCGCCAGCAGCCCCGCCCTGGATAGGGGGCCCTACGAGCAGTACTTC	CASSPALDRGPYEQYF
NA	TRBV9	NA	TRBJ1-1	TGTGCCAGCAGCGCCGGGTCGGGTTACACTGAAGCTTTCTTT	CASSAGSGYTEAFF
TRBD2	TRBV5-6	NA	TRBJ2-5	TGTGCCAGCAGCATTTCGGCTTGGGGGGGGAAGGAGACCCAGTACTTC	CASSISAWGGKETQYF
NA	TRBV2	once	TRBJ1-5	TGTGCCAGCAGTGAAATCGGTCCGGTGGCCCAGCATTTT	CASSEIGPVAQHF
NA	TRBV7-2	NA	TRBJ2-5	TGTGCCAGCAGCTTCGGATGGAGGGGGGGAGAGACCCAGTACTTC	CASSFGWRGGETQYF
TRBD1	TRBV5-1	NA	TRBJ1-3	TGCGCCAGCAGCCACATGCAGGGGGATGGACACACCATATATTTT	CASSHMQGDGHTIYF
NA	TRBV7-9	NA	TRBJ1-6	TGTGCCAGCAGCTTGGCCCAGGGTGGCTCACCCCTCCACTTT	CASSLAQGGSPLHF
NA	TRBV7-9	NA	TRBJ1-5	TGTGCCACGAATCAGGGGAATCAGCCCCAGCATTTT	CATNQGNQPQHF
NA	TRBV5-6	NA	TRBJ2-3	TGTGCCAGCAGCTTGATAGCGAGAGACACAGATACGCAGTATTTT	CASSLIARDTDTQYF
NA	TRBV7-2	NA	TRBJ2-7	TGTGCCAGCAGCTTTTCTACGCACTACGAGCAGTACTTC	CASSFSTHYEQYF
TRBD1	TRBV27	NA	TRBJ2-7	TGTGCCAGCAGTTTACTTGGACAGGGTCCCTACGAGCAGTACTTC	CASSLLGQGPYEQYF
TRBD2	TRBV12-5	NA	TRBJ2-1	TGTGCTAGTGGTAGGAGCGGGGGCCGGACGCAATTTGAGCAGTTCTTC	CASGRSGGRTQFEQFF
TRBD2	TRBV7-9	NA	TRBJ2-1	TGTGCCAGCAGCTTCGGGACTAGCGGGAGCGATGAGCAGTTCTTC	CASSFGTSGSDEQFF
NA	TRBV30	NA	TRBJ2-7	TGTGCCTGGAGTATCGGGACACTGAGTACCTACGAGCAGTACTTC	CAWSIGTLSTYEQYF
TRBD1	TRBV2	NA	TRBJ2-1	TGTGCCAGCAGTGTGGGCCAGGGGGTCCGGGATGAGCAGTTCTTC	CASSVGQGVRDEQFF
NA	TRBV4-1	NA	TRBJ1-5	TGCGCCAGCAGCCAAGCCCCAGGGGATAGCAATCAGCCCCAGCATTTT	CASSQAPGDSNQPQHF
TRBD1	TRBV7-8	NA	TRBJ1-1	TGTGCCAGCAGCCGCACGACAGGGGGCACTGAAGCTTTCTTT	CASSRTTGGTEAFF
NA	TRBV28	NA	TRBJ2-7	TGTGCCAGCAGTACTAGGGAACCACGATCCTACGAGCAGTACTTC	CASSTREPRSYEQYF
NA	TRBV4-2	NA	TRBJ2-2	TGTGCCAGCAGCCAACCCGGGACACGCACCGGGGAGCTGTTTTTT	CASSQPGTRTGELFF
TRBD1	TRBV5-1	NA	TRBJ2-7	TGCGCCAGCAGCGTTGGACAGGGTACAACCTACGAGCAGTACTTC	CASSVGQGTTYEQYF
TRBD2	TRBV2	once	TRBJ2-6	TGTGCCAGCATGCTAGCGGGAGGTCTTTCCGGGGCCAACGTCCTGACTTTC	CASMLAGGLSGANVLTF
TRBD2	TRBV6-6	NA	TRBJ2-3	TGTGCCAGCAGTGGATCGGGACTAGCGGGCGCAGATACGCAGTATTTT	CASSGSGLAGADTQYF
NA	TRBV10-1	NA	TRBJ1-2	TGCGCCAGCACCGGATTTGACAGGTCGGGAAACTATGGCTACACCTTC	CASTGFDRSGNYGYTF
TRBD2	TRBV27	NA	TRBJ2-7	TGTGCCAGCAGTCGGTGGACTAGCGGTTCCTACGAGCAGTACTTC	CASSRWTSGSYEQYF
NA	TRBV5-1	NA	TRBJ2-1	TGCGCCAGCAGCTTACAGGGCCCCTCCGGTTCCTACAATGAGCAGTTCTTC	CASSLQGPSGSYNEQFF
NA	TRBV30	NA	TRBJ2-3	TGTGCCTGGAGCGGGGGCACAGATACGCAGTATTTT	CAWSGGTDTQYF
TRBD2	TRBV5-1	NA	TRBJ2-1	TGCGCCAGCAGCTTGCCTAGCGGGGCTCTAAATGAGCAGTTCTTC	CASSLPSGALNEQFF
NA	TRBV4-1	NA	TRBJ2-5	TGCGCCAGCAGAGTAGAAGAGGGGGAGGAGACCCAGTACTTC	CASRVEEGEETQYF
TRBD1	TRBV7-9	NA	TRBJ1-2	TGTGCCAGCAGCTCACTCCCGGGACAGGGGAACTATGGCTACACCTTC	CASSSLPGQGNYGYTF
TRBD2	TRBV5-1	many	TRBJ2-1	TGCGCCAGCAGCTTGGGCCCGGGAGGGGACAATGAGCAGTTCTTC	CASSLGPGGDNEQFF
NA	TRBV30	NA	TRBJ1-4	TGTGCCTGGTTGCCTAGGGGGGGTGCAACTAATGAAAAACTGTTTTTT	CAWLPRGGATNEKLFF
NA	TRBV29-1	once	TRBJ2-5	TGCAGCGTTGAACCACAGGGAGCCCAAGAGACCCAGTACTTC	CSVEPQGAQETQYF
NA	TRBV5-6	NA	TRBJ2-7	TGTGCCAGCAGCTTGGATACCCCAGGGTGGGTCAACGAGCAGTACTTC	CASSLDTPGWVNEQYF
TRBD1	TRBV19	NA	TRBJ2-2	TGTGCCAGTAAGGAGACAGGGGTGAACACCGGGGAGCTGTTTTTT	CASKETGVNTGELFF
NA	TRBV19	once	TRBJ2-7	TGTGCCAGTAGTATATCGAGCAAAACCTCCTACGAGCAGTACTTC	CASSISSKTSYEQYF
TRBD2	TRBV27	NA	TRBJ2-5	TGTGCCAGCAGTCCCCTCGAGCGGGGATGGCAAGAGACCCAGTACTTC	CASSPLERGWQETQYF
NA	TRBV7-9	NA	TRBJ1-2	TGTGCCAGCAGCTTAGTTCAGGGCTCAGATGGCTACACCTTC	CASSLVQGSDGYTF
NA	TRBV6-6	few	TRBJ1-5	TGTGCCAGCAGAATTCCGGGACTCGACAATCAGCCCCAGCATTTT	CASRIPGLDNQPQHF
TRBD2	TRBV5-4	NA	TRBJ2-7	TGTGCCAGCAGTCCGGGGGGCTCTAGCGGGAGTACCTACGAGCAGTACTTC	CASSPGGSSGSTYEQYF
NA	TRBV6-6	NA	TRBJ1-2	TGTGCCAGTCAGATCGGGTCAGGGTATGGCTACACCTTC	CASQIGSGYGYTF
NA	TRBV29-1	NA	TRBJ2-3	TGCAGCGTACCCGGGACTTTACAAGACACGCAGTATTTT	CSVPGTLQDTQYF
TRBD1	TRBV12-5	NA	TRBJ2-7	TGTGCTAGTGGTTCGGGACAGGGGTATCCCTACGAGCAGTACTTC	CASGSGQGYPYEQYF
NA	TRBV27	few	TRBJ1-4	TGTGCCAGCAGTCACGAAACAGCTACAACTAATGAAAAACTGTTTTTT	CASSHETATTNEKLFF
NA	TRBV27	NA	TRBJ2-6	TGTGCCAGCAGTCCGAGGGTGAACAACAACGTCCTGACTTTC	CASSPRVNNNVLTF
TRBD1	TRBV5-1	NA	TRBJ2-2	TGCGCCAGCAGCTTTTTGGGGACAGGAAACACCGGGGAGCTGTTTTTT	CASSFLGTGNTGELFF
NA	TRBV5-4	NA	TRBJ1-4	TGTGCCAGCAGCCCTAGTCCCACCCTAACTAATGAAAAACTGTTTTTT	CASSPSPTLTNEKLFF
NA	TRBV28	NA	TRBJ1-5	TGTGCCAGCAGTTTAGACAGAAACAATCAGCCCCAGCATTTT	CASSLDRNNQPQHF
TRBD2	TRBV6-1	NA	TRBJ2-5	TGTGCCACCCGTCAAGCGGGAGTCCAAGAGACCCAGTACTTC	CATRQAGVQETQYF
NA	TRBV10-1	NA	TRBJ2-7	TGCGCCAGCAGTGAGGGGGGCAGGTCCGGGCAGTACTTC	CASSEGGRSGQYF
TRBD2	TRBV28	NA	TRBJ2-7	TGTGCCAGCAGTTTAGGGAGTAGCGGGAGGGGCGAGCAGTACTTC	CASSLGSSGRGEQYF
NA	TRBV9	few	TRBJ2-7	TGTGCCAGCAGCGTAGGCCAGACCTACGAGCAGTACTTC	CASSVGQTYEQYF
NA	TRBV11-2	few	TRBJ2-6	TGTGCCAGCGGTGCAGGGGCTGGGGCCAACGTCCTGACTTTC	CASGAGAGANVLTF
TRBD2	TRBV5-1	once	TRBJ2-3	TGCGCCAGCAGCTTCGGACTAGCGGGGGGCACAGATACGCAGTATTTT	CASSFGLAGGTDTQYF
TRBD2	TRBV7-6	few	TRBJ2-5	TGTGCCAGCAGCGCTCTGGGAGGGGAGACCCAGTACTTC	CASSALGGETQYF
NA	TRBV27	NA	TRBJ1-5	TGTGCCAGCAGTTTGGAGGGCCCTCCCAATCAGCCCCAGCATTTT	CASSLEGPPNQPQHF